The present T cell receptor (beta chain) was sequenced within a study of blood T cell repertoires in COVID-19. This table comes from immunoSEQ multiplex PCR, and its TCRdb copy is limited to in-frame clones, with some not included. The table has over 85,000 clones, around four fifths seen once. This CDR3 contains 15 residues. Per germline, CDR1 LGHDT and CDR2 YNNKEL (reference sequence). The V and J ends lost 4 bases and 9 bases, in that order; junction bases with no gene match: 4. The origin of this receptor is a man aged 55 to 70 with active or convalescent COVID-19. This sequence joins TRBV3-1 (or the pseudogene TRBV3-2) and TRBJ2-1, with 15 nucleotides matching TRBD2. What was sequenced was peripheral blood. The CDR3 loop is CASSLGLAGGREQFF. CDR3 sequence (DNA): TGTGCCAGCAGCCTCGGACTAGCGGGAGGGCGTGAGCAGTTCTTC.